What follows are 14 T cell receptor beta chains derived from one specimen sequenced in a study of CD8+ T cells in alopecia areata. Extracted from the samples, RNA was reverse transcribed into cDNA to serve as the sequencing template. Produced via immunoSEQ multiplex PCR; TCRdb's table is partial and in-frame only. The data contain about 94,000 clones, about three quarters of them singletons. Treatment indicated: oral pan-JAK inhibitor, 5-10 mg twice daily. The sequences come from CD8+ T cells sorted from blood, collected at approximately week 42, from a patient treated with tofacitinib. These TCRs come from a human donor with alopecia areata.

This clone was seen just once. The rearrangement links TRBV7-9 to TRBJ2-2; TRBD1 might be the D (5 bases). Germline V CDR1 and CDR2: SEHNR, FQNEAQ (reference sequence). This CDR3 is 15 amino acids long. The V gene lost 5 bases and the J gene lost 4 bases, with 14 bases spanning the gap. The DNA for the CDR3 is TGTGCCAGCAGCCTCAAAGGGGCCGGCACCGGGGAGCTGTTTTTT. Its protein is CASSLKGAGTGELFF.

The chain employs TRBV6-1 and TRBJ2-1; 7 nucleotides match TRBD1. The CDR3 totals 13 residues. Germline CDR1 reads MNHNS; CDR2 reads SASEGT. V lost 5 bases to trimming and J lost 3 bases; unmatched junction nucleotides: 1. The CDR3 sequence: CASSWDSYNEQFF. The DNA for the CDR3 is TGTGCCAGCAGTTGGGACAGCTACAATGAGCAGTTCTTC.

This clone has a handful of counts. J is TRBJ2-1 and V is TRBV12-5; tentative D call: TRBD1 (5 bases). Germline-derived CDR1 and CDR2 are LGHNT and FRNRAP. This CDR3 is 14 amino acids long. V lost 1 base, J lost 5 bases, and 9 bases lay in between. The DNA for the CDR3 is TGTGCTAGTGGTTTGGGACAGCGAGACAATGAGCAGTTCTTC. It is translated as CASGLGQRDNEQFF.

The gene calls are TRBV19 and TRBJ2-3; perhaps TRBD2 as D (6 bases). Germline lookup yields CDR1 LNHDA and CDR2 SQIVND (reference sequence). CDR3 length: 14 amino acids. Trimming took 5 bases from V and 5 from J, leaving 14 bases between them. The CDR3 loop reads CASSREGGEDTQYF. The CDR3 DNA follows: TGTGCCAGTAGTCGTGAGGGCGGGGAAGATACGCAGTATTTT.

This chain connects TRBV7-8 to TRBJ2-3; the match to TRBD2 covers 14 bases. With V trimmed by 6 bases and J by 4 bases, 9 bases remained unmatched. This CDR3 has 17 residues. The germline V gene has CDR1 SGHVS and CDR2 FQNEAQ. CDR3 protein: CASSRLAGGDLADTQYF. The DNA for the CDR3 is TGTGCCAGCAGTCGACTAGCGGGGGGGGATCTGGCAGATACGCAGTATTTT. Full variable domain (rest looked up from reference TRBV7-8 and TRBJ2-3): GAGVSQSPRYKVAKRGQDVALRCDPISGHVSLFWYQQALGQGPEFLTYFQNEAQLDKSGLPSDRFFAERPEGSVSTLKIQRTQQEDSAVYLCASSRLAGGDLADTQYFGPGTRLTVL.

This clone was counted between two and nine times. The CDR3 sequence is CASEGQGGYDEKLFF. The CDR3 region has the DNA TGTGCCAGCGAAGGACAGGGTGGCTACGATGAAAAACTGTTTTTT. This rearrangement joins TRBV19 to TRBJ1-4; 8 positions match TRBD1. Germline V gives CDR1 LNHDA, CDR2 SQIVND (reference sequence). V gave up 9 bases and J gave up 6 bases; unmatched junction bases: 12. This CDR3 has 15 amino acids.

This rearrangement joins TRBV5-1 to TRBJ2-1; 7 nucleotides match TRBD2. V shed 0 bases, J shed 5 bases, and the junction held 8 bases outside the gene matches. Germline-derived CDR1 and CDR2 are SGHRS and YFSETQ. CDR3 length equals 16 residues. CDR3 in amino acids: CASSLEGEGRDNEQFF. CDR3 DNA sequence: TGCGCCAGCAGCTTGGAAGGGGAGGGACGCGACAATGAGCAGTTCTTC.

V and J are TRBV13 and TRBJ2-2, with D possibly TRBD1 on 5 matching bases. The CDR3 sequence is 17 residues long. V was clipped by 5 bases and J by 3 bases, with 19 bases between them. CDR1 is PRHDT, CDR2 FYEKMQ, per germline (reference sequence). In DNA, the CDR3 is TGTGCCAGCAGCAATGAAGGACAAGCCGACGACACCGGGGAGCTGTTTTTT. It yields the protein CASSNEGQADDTGELFF.

J is TRBJ1-1 and V is TRBV6-6, with a weak D call TRBD1 (6 bases). This CDR3 region has 15 residues. Trimming removed 7 bases from V and 2 bases from J, with 17 bases in between. Germline loops: CDR1 MNHNY, CDR2 SVGAGI (reference sequence). In DNA, the CDR3 is TGTGCCAGCATCCAACAGGGTTCAAGTAACACTGAAGCTTTCTTT. As protein: CASIQQGSSNTEAFF.

The J gene is TRBJ2-7, the V gene TRBV7-4; weak D call: TRBD1 (5 bases). The germline V and J ends were trimmed by 4 bases and 4 bases, with 20 bases remaining between them. In germline, CDR1 is SGHVT, CDR2 SQSDAQ. The CDR3 is made up of 16 amino acids. This CDR3 is CASSYPTGVGVYEQYF. The CDR3 region has the DNA TGTGCCAGCAGCTACCCGACGGGCGTAGGGGTATACGAGCAGTACTTC.

The chain joins TRBV29-1 to TRBJ2-1; the D is unclear. The CDR3 has 14 amino acids. Trimming cost V 6 bases and J 0 bases, with 12 bases left between them. Germline CDR1 reads SQVTM; CDR2 reads ANQGSEA. CDR3 in amino acids: CSVEKRNSYNEQFF. The DNA of the CDR3 is TGCAGCGTCGAAAAGAGGAACTCCTACAATGAGCAGTTCTTC.

This clone was seen a few times. The chain uses TRBV5-4 and TRBJ2-1, with TRBD1 as a possible D gene (6 bases). The CDR3 contains 15 residues. Between the trimmed V and J ends, which lost 4 bases and 0 bases, there was a span of 11 bases. The germline V gene has CDR1 SGHNT and CDR2 YYREEE (reference sequence). CDR3: CASSHEGVSYNEQFF. The DNA of the CDR3 is TGTGCCAGCAGCCATGAGGGGGTCTCCTACAATGAGCAGTTCTTC.

CDR3 protein: CASSLVGGGTAWGTQYF. The DNA for the CDR3 is TGTGCCAGCAGTTTAGTTGGGGGGGGGACAGCTTGGGGTACGCAGTATTTT. V gene TRBV27 combines with J gene TRBJ2-3, with D perhaps TRBD1 or TRBD2 (7 bases each). CDR3 length equals 17 residues. With 2 bases removed from V and 8 bases from J, the gap between germline ends came to 23 bases. Germline CDR1 is MNHEY and CDR2 is SMNVEV (reference sequence).

This clone occurred a few times. The gene calls are TRBV19 and TRBJ1-1, with D tentatively TRBD1 (5 bases). CDR3 length equals 18 residues. Germline V lookup: CDR1 LNHDA, CDR2 SQIVND (reference sequence). Trimming stripped 2 bases from V and 0 bases from J, with 19 bases between. This CDR3 is CASSISPRDRGMNTEAFF. In nucleotides, the CDR3 is TGTGCCAGTAGTATAAGTCCCAGGGATCGTGGAATGAACACTGAAGCTTTCTTT.